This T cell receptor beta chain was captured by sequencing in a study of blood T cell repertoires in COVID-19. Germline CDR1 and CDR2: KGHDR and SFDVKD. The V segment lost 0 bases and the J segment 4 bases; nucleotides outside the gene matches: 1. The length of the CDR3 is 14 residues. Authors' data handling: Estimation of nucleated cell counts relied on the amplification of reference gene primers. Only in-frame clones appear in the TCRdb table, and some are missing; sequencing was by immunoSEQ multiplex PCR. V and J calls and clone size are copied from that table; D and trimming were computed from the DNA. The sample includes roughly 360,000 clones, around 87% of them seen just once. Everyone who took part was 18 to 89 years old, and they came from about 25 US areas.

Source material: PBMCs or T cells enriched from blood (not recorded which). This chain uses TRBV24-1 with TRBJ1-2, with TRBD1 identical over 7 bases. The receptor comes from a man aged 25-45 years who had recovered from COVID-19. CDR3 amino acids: CATSDLDRAYGYTF. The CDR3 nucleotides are TGTGCCACCAGTGATTTGGACAGGGCCTATGGCTACACCTTC.